A selection of T cell receptor beta chains follows, all from one sample in a study of PD-1 blockade in classical Hodgkin lymphoma. Clones were sequenced by immunoSEQ multiplex PCR, and TCRdb holds only the in-frame ones, with some missing. Seen here are tens of thousands of clones, over 75% observed once, and the top ten hold 2% to 3%. The sample here was CD4+ T cells from blood, taken at baseline. The source of these receptors is a human donor with classical Hodgkin lymphoma. Each CDR3 is given with its conserved first and last residue. Each record gives: J gene, clone size, V gene, D gene, CDR3 DNA, CDR3 protein. D genes are given only for firm matches. The size field is filled for only some rows; it gives once, few, many or a size class.

>TRBJ1-4|NA|TRBV21-1|NA
TGTGCCAGCAGCAAAGCGCTTTGCTTCGGGGCAACTAATGAAAAACTGTTTTTT
CASSKALCFGATNEKLFF
>TRBJ1-6|NA|TRBV30|TRBD1
TGTGCCTGGGCCGGGACAGTGAATTCACCCCTCCACTTT
CAWAGTVNSPLHF
>TRBJ2-3|NA|TRBV5-1|NA
TGCGCCAGCAGCTTGAATAGGGTCTATACAGATACGCAGTATTTT
CASSLNRVYTDTQYF
>TRBJ1-2|NA|TRBV6-5|NA
TGTGCCAGCAGTTACTCGACGGGGGCGACCAGTGGCTACACCTTC
CASSYSTGATSGYTF
>TRBJ2-7|NA|TRBV9|TRBD1
TGTGCCAGCAGTGGACAGGGGGCTTACGAGCAGTACTTC
CASSGQGAYEQYF
>TRBJ2-1|NA|TRBV7-9|TRBD2
TGTGCCAGCAGCTTAGGGACTCTAGCGGTTGGGAATGAGCAGTTCTTC
CASSLGTLAVGNEQFF
>TRBJ2-3|once|TRBV5-5|TRBD2
TGTGCCAGCAGCCCGGGGACTAGCGGGACGCGCGCAGATACGCAGTATTTT
CASSPGTSGTRADTQYF
>TRBJ2-5|NA|TRBV7-9|NA
TGTGCCAGCAGCTTCCGAGAGACCCAGTACTTC
CASSFRETQYF
>TRBJ1-4|NA|TRBV19|TRBD1
TGTGCCAGTAGTATGCTAAGGGGGCCGGGGTCTGAAAAACTGTTTTTT
CASSMLRGPGSEKLFF
>TRBJ2-7|NA|TRBV7-9|TRBD1
TGTGCCAGCAGAAAGGACAGGGGTCTCTCCTACGAGCAGTACTTC
CASRKDRGLSYEQYF
>TRBJ2-1|NA|TRBV5-1|NA
TGCGCCAGCAGCTTGGGTGGGGGCTCCTACAATGAGCAGTTCTTC
CASSLGGGSYNEQFF
>TRBJ2-7|NA|TRBV10-3|TRBD1
TGTGCCATCAGTGAGCCAGGGGACAGGGCCTACGAGCAGTACTTC
CAISEPGDRAYEQYF
>TRBJ1-1|NA|TRBV6-6|TRBD1
TGTGCCAGCAGTTACGGACAGGGGATGAACACTGAAGCTTTCTTT
CASSYGQGMNTEAFF
>TRBJ2-5|NA|TRBV5-6|NA
TGTGCCAGCAGCTTGGGAGGGGGTGGCGGTGAGACCCAGTACTTC
CASSLGGGGGETQYF
>TRBJ2-5|NA|TRBV7-9|TRBD1
TGTGCCAGCAGCCTGACCGGGACAGGAGAGACCCAGTACTTC
CASSLTGTGETQYF
>TRBJ1-1|NA|TRBV5-3|NA
TGTGCCAGAAGCTCACGGACGGACTTGAACACTGAAGCTTTCTTT
CARSSRTDLNTEAFF
>TRBJ1-2|once|TRBV30|NA
TGTGCCTGGAGTGTAAAGGAGGTCGGCGGTGGCTACACCTTC
CAWSVKEVGGGYTF
>TRBJ1-2|NA|TRBV5-4|TRBD1
TGTGCCAGCAGCCCCGGGACAGGGGTCTATGGCTACACCTTC
CASSPGTGVYGYTF
>TRBJ2-7|NA|TRBV6-1|TRBD2
TGTGCCAGCAGTGAAGCCTGGCTAGCGGGAGGATTGGGGCAGTACTTC
CASSEAWLAGGLGQYF
>TRBJ2-7|NA|TRBV18|TRBD2
TGTGCCAGCTCCGCTAGCGGGATACGGGAGCAGTACTTC
CASSASGIREQYF
>TRBJ2-5|NA|TRBV18|TRBD2
TGTGCCAGCTCACCGGGCGGGAGCGGGACCCAGTACTTC
CASSPGGSGTQYF
>TRBJ2-4|NA|TRBV19|NA
TGTGCCAGTAGTAAAGGCAGTCTACTGGCCAAAAACATTCAGTACTTC
CASSKGSLLAKNIQYF
>TRBJ2-7|NA|TRBV13|NA
TGTGCCAGCAGTCAAAGAAGGGTCTACGAGCAGTACTTC
CASSQRRVYEQYF
>TRBJ2-3|NA|TRBV2|NA
TGTGCCAGCAAATCCAGATCCACAGATACGCAGTATTTT
CASKSRSTDTQYF
>TRBJ1-5|NA|TRBV5-6|TRBD1
TGTGCCAGCAGCTTTGGGGACAGGGATCAGCCCCAGCATTTT
CASSFGDRDQPQHF
>TRBJ2-2|NA|TRBV4-1|NA
TGCGCCAGCAGTCATCCTAGGTCTTCCGGGGAGCTGTTTTTT
CASSHPRSSGELFF
>TRBJ1-1|NA|TRBV5-6|NA
TGTGCCAGCAGCTTGAGGGCGATTGAAGCTTTCTTT
CASSLRAIEAFF
>TRBJ2-5|NA|TRBV5-6|TRBD2
TGTGCCAGCAGCGAGGGACTAGCGGGGGAGACCCAGTACTTC
CASSEGLAGETQYF
>TRBJ2-7|few|TRBV27|NA
TGTGCCAGCAGTTTAGGGTGGGGGGAGCAGTACTTC
CASSLGWGEQYF
>TRBJ2-5|NA|TRBV7-7|NA
TGTGCCAGCAGCTCCTTGGGCGGGGTTGCCCAGTACTTC
CASSSLGGVAQYF
>TRBJ1-5|few|TRBV19|NA
TGTGCCAGTATGTATGGGGAGCGGGGTCAGCCCCAGCATTTT
CASMYGERGQPQHF
>TRBJ1-4|once|TRBV28|NA
TGTGCCAGCAGTTTGAGAACCCTCTTGGGGGATGAAAAACTGTTTTTT
CASSLRTLLGDEKLFF
>TRBJ1-2|NA|TRBV19|TRBD1
TGTGCCAGTTTAAAAGCTACAGGGGTCTATGGCTACACCTTC
CASLKATGVYGYTF
>TRBJ1-1|NA|TRBV7-2|NA
TGTGCCAGCAGCTTAGCGTCTAGGCCAGGGGCCATTTCGCAGGCTGAAGCTTTCTTT
CASSLASRPGAISQAEAFF
>TRBJ1-2|once|TRBV6-5|NA
TGTGCCAGCCGTAGTCCTACAGTTAACTATGGCTACACCTTC
CASRSPTVNYGYTF
>TRBJ2-1|NA|TRBV28|NA
TGTGCCAGCAGTTTTGGTGGCACGGGGGGCGATGAGCAGTTCTTC
CASSFGGTGGDEQFF
>TRBJ1-5|NA|TRBV5-1|TRBD1
TGCGCCAGCAGCAAGGGACAGGGATTGCCCCAGCATTTT
CASSKGQGLPQHF
>TRBJ1-5|NA|TRBV19|NA
TGTGCCAGTAGTATACGGGGGACTTATAGCAATCAGCCCCAGCATTTT
CASSIRGTYSNQPQHF
>TRBJ2-7|NA|TRBV29-1|NA
TGCAGCGTTGGGCACTCTTACGAGCAGTACTTC
CSVGHSYEQYF
>TRBJ2-5|once|TRBV11-2|NA
TGTGCCAGCAGCCCAGTTTTGGTCGGGACCCAGTACTTC
CASSPVLVGTQYF
>TRBJ2-5|NA|TRBV10-3|TRBD1
TGTGCCATCAGTCTCACAGGGGAAGAGACCCAGTACTTC
CAISLTGEETQYF
>TRBJ2-1|NA|TRBV7-2|TRBD1
TGTGCCAGCAGCTTAAGACAGGGGGCGTGGAATGAGCAGTTCTTC
CASSLRQGAWNEQFF
>TRBJ2-7|NA|TRBV28|NA
TGTGCCAGCAGGGCAGGGGGGGGTGGCGCTTCCTACGAGCAGTACTTC
CASRAGGGGASYEQYF
>TRBJ2-5|NA|TRBV19|NA
TGTGCCAGTAGTGAAAGCTCGGGACACACGGCTCCGGGGACCCAGTACTTC
CASSESSGHTAPGTQYF
>TRBJ2-2|once|TRBV11-2|NA
TGTGCCAGCAGCCCTCGGTGGCCGGGACCCTCGAACACCGGGGAGCTGTTTTTT
CASSPRWPGPSNTGELFF
>TRBJ1-1|NA|TRBV6-5|TRBD1
TGTGCCAGCAGTAAGGGGACAGGATACACTGAAGCTTTCTTT
CASSKGTGYTEAFF
>TRBJ2-5|NA|TRBV30|TRBD2
TGTGCCTGGAGTACCTCTTTGGGTTTAGCGGGAGTAGTGGAGACCCAGTACTTC
CAWSTSLGLAGVVETQYF
>TRBJ2-2|NA|TRBV4-2|TRBD2
TGTGCCAGCAGCCAAGATGTAGCGGGAGGCACGAACACCGGGGAGCTGTTTTTT
CASSQDVAGGTNTGELFF
>TRBJ1-2|once|TRBV27|TRBD1
TGTGCCAGCAGTTACCGACAGGGGGCCTTCGCGGGCTACACCTTC
CASSYRQGAFAGYTF
>TRBJ2-6|NA|TRBV2|NA
TGTGCCAGCAGCCCCCGCCAGGGGCCTTGGGGGGGTGGGGCCAACGTCCTGACTTTC
CASSPRQGPWGGGANVLTF
>TRBJ1-5|NA|TRBV6-5|NA
TGTGCCAGCAGTTCCCTCCTGAAGGGGCAGCCCCAGCATTTT
CASSSLLKGQPQHF
>TRBJ1-2|NA|TRBV25-1|NA
TGTGCCAGCAGGGACGTGTTCTATGGCTACACCTTC
CASRDVFYGYTF
>TRBJ1-2|NA|TRBV7-9|NA
TGTGCCAGCAGCAAAACGTCGTTAGGATCAGGGGAGGATGGCTACACCTTC
CASSKTSLGSGEDGYTF
>TRBJ1-4|NA|TRBV7-2|NA
TGTGCCAGCAGCAGAACCGGGACGTCTGAAAAACTGTTTTTT
CASSRTGTSEKLFF